The rows below give T cell receptor beta chains drawn from one sample of a study of T cells in localized non-small cell lung cancer. Here immunoSEQ multiplex PCR was the method, and the copy in TCRdb shows in-frame clones only, minus some. This sample has 15,000 to 20,000 clones, with around 83% found just once. The source material was peripheral blood, sampled before any cancer treatment. Receptors originate from a male donor older than 55 with stage III lung adenocarcinoma. Each CDR3 is given with its conserved first and last residue. D genes are given only for firm matches. Part of the rows lack a size; the others show once, few, many or a class for expanded clones.

j_gene,d_gene,abundance,v_gene,CDR3aa,CDR3nt
TRBJ2-1,.,.,TRBV5-1,CASSPDNTNEQFF,TGCGCCAGCAGCCCGGACAATACCAATGAGCAGTTCTTC
TRBJ1-2,.,.,TRBV30,CAWSVYVYGYTF,TGTGCCTGGAGTGTATACGTCTATGGCTACACCTTC
TRBJ2-5,TRBD1,.,TRBV6-1,CASSAGFSSRQGLETQYF,TGTGCCAGCAGTGCTGGGTTCAGTTCGAGACAGGGGTTGGAGACCCAGTACTTC
TRBJ2-5,TRBD2,.,TRBV5-1,CANSLSVGRGAQETQYF,TGCGCCAACAGCTTGAGTGTGGGGCGGGGGGCCCAAGAGACCCAGTACTTC
TRBJ2-5,TRBD1,.,TRBV18,CASSPGRDRAREQYF,TGTGCCAGCTCACCAGGCCGGGACAGGGCTCGAGAGCAGTACTTC
TRBJ1-5,.,.,TRBV29-1,CSVAEGFLGNQPQHF,TGCAGCGTTGCAGAGGGATTTTTGGGCAATCAGCCCCAGCATTTT
TRBJ2-1,TRBD1,.,TRBV2,CASSAAHRGRENEQFF,TGTGCCAGCAGTGCCGCCCACAGGGGGCGGGAAAACGAGCAGTTCTTC
TRBJ2-6,.,.,TRBV30,CAWSRGTGANVLTF,TGTGCCTGGAGCAGAGGGACTGGGGCCAACGTCCTGACTTTC
TRBJ1-3,.,.,TRBV9,CASSPKGGYSGNTIYF,TGTGCCAGCAGCCCAAAGGGGGGATACTCTGGAAACACCATATATTTT
TRBJ2-2,TRBD1,few,TRBV6-1,CASSGTGEVGELFF,TGTGCCAGCAGTGGGACAGGGGAGGTCGGGGAGCTGTTTTTT
TRBJ1-4,.,.,TRBV5-5,CASSSGVIEKLFF,TGTGCCAGCAGCTCGGGAGTCATTGAAAAACTGTTTTTT
TRBJ2-1,.,.,TRBV7-9,CASSLEAKEFF,TGTGCCAGCAGCTTAGAGGCGAAGGAGTTCTTC
TRBJ2-3,.,few,TRBV4-1,CASSQADVQGVLGDTQYF,TGCGCCAGCAGCCAAGCGGACGTACAGGGAGTTTTGGGGGATACGCAGTATTTT
TRBJ1-1,.,.,TRBV7-9,CASSFGTYEAFF,TGTGCCAGCAGCTTCGGGACGTACGAAGCTTTCTTT
TRBJ1-2,.,.,TRBV21-1,CASSKRGASYGYTF,TGTGCCAGCAGCAAAAGGGGGGCTTCTTATGGCTACACCTTC
TRBJ2-3,TRBD2,.,TRBV7-3,CASSSPGGGNTQYF,TGTGCCAGCAGCTCCCCGGGAGGGGGGAATACGCAGTATTTT
TRBJ2-1,.,.,TRBV6-5,CASSYSGQPNEQFF,TGTGCCAGCAGTTACTCCGGCCAGCCGAATGAGCAGTTCTTC